The present TCR beta chain was sequenced within a study of blood T cell repertoires in COVID-19. The wider study: COVID-19 samples, acute and convalescent, were from the United States, Italy and Spain. T cells, B-cell-depleted T cells, or PBMCs supplied cDNA or gDNA.

The germline V gene encodes CDR1 SGHRS and CDR2 YFSETQ. Unmatched junction bases numbered 3, after V lost 1 base and J lost 5 bases. The CDR3 loop spans 15 amino acids. In the authors' methods: Using reference gene primer amplification, nucleated cell counts were estimated. Sequenced by immunoSEQ multiplex PCR; TCRdb stores in-frame clones only, minus some. Clonal size and the V and J genes are those of that table, whereas D and trimming came from the DNA. The sample has about 320,000 clones; more than 70% are singletons. This chain connects TRBV5-1 to TRBJ2-3, with 11 bases lining up with TRBD2. The receptor was isolated from a man aged 18 to 29 who had recovered from COVID-19. The sample taken for sequencing was peripheral blood. CDR3 sequence: CASSLTSGRGDTQYF. As DNA, the CDR3 is TGCGCCAGCAGCTTGACTAGCGGGAGAGGAGATACGCAGTATTTT. The full variable domain, its missing parts supplied by reference TRBV5-1 and TRBJ2-3, is KAGVTQTPRYLIKTRGQQVTLSCSPISGHRSVSWYQQTPGQGLQFLFEYFSETQRNKGNFPGRFSGRQFSNSRSEMNVSTLELGDSALYLCASSLTSGRGDTQYFGPGTRLTVL.